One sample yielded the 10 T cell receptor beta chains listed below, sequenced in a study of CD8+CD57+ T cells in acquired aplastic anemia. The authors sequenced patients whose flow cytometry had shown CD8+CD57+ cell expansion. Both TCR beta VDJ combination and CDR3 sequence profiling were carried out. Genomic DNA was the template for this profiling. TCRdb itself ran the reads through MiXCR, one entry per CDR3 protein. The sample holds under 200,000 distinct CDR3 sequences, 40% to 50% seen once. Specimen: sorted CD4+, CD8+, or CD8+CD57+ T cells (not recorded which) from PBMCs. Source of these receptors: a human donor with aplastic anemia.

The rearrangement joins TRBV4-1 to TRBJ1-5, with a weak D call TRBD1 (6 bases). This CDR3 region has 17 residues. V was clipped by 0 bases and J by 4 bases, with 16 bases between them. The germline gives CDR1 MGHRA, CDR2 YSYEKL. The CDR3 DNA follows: TGCGCCAGCAGCCAAGATCCCGGGCAGGGGACAAATCAGCCCCAGCATTTT. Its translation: CASSQDPGQGTNQPQHF.

Here the CDR3 DNA reads TGTGCCAGCCGCTCGACAGGGGGCGGCTACGAGCAGTACTTC. Protein product: CASRSTGGGYEQYF. The chain links TRBV5-6 to TRBJ2-7, with TRBD1 matching over 10 bases. Trimming removed 7 bases from V and 3 bases from J; junction bases left unmatched: 7. Germline CDR1 and CDR2: SGHDT and YYEEEE. The length of the CDR3 is 14 residues.

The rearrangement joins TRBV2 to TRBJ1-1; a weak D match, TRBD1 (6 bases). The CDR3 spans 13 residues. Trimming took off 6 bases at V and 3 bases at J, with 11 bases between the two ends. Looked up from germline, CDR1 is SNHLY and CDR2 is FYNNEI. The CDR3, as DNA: TGTGCCAGCAGGGGGGCCAGGGACACTGAAGCTTTCTTT. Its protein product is CASRGARDTEAFF.

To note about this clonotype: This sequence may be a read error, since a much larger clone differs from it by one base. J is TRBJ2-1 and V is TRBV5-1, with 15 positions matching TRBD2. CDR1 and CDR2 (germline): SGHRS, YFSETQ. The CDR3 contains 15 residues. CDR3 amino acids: CASSTGTSGRTEQLF. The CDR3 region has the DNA TGCGCCAGCAGCACTGGGACTAGCGGGAGGACTGAGCAGCTCTTC.

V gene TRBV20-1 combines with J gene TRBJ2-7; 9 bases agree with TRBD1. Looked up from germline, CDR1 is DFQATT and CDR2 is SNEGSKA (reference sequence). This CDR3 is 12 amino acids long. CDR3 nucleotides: TGCGGAGTACAGGGGGCAGAGGACGAGCAGTACTTC. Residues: CGVQGAEDEQYF.

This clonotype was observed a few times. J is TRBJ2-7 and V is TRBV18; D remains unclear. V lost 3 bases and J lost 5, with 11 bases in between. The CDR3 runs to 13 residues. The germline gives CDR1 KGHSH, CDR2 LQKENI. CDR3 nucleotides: TGTGCCAGCTCACCTGTAACTCACAACGAGCAGTACTTC. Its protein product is CASSPVTHNEQYF.

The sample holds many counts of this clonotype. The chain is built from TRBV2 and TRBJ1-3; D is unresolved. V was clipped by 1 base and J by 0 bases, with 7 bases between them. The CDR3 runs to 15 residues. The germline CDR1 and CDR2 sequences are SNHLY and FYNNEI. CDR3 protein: CASSEEAFSGNTIYF. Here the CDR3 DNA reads TGTGCCAGCAGTGAAGAGGCCTTCTCTGGAAACACCATATATTTT.

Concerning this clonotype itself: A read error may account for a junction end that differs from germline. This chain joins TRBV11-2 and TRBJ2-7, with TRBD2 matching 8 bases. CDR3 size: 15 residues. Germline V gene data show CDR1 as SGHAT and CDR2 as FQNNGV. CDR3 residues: CASGLDGGGNYDQYF. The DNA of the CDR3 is TGTGCCAGCGGCTTAGACGGCGGGGGGAACTACGACCAGTACTTC.

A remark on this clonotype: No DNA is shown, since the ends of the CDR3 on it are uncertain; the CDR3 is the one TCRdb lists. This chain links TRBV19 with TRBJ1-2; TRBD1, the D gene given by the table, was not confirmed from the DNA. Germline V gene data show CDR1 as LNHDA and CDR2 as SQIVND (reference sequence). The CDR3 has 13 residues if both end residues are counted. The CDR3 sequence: CAGSTWDGYGCTF.

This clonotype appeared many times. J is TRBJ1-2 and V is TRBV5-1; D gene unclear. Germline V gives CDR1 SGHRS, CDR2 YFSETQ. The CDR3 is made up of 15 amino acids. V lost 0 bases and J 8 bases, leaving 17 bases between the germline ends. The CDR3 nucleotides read TGCGCCAGCAGCTTGGAAAAGGGCACTTATGGGGGCTACACCTTC. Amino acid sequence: CASSLEKGTYGGYTF.